The following is a T cell receptor beta chain sequence with its context. As yet, its antigen is unknown. Germline is not matched at one junction end, which may reflect a read error. The protocol was immunoSEQ multiplex PCR, while the TCRdb copy is restricted to in-frame clones and leaves out a portion. The repertoire holds tens of thousands of clones, with under 90% as singletons. CDR3 length equals 15 residues. Germline values: CDR1 SNHLY, CDR2 FYNNEI. These data originate in a study of OX40 agonist ivuxolimab in advanced cancers. Patients with a history of autoimmune disease or on systemic immunosuppression were excluded. The study sampled blood at baseline, cycle 4 day 1, and cycle 7 day 1. Broader study findings: Partial responders at 0.1-3.0 mg/kg showed near-lowest clonal expansion.

This rearrangement joins TRBV2 to TRBJ2-7; the match to TRBD2 covers 10 bases. Sequencing used CD4+ or CD8+ T cells sorted from blood, obtained in a trial of the OX40 agonist ivuxolimab. The TCR comes from an adult with an advanced solid tumor such as melanoma, head and neck, liver or kidney cancer. As DNA, the CDR3 is TGTGCCAGCAGTGAAGTGAGAACTAGCGGGGAATATCGGGACTTC. Its translation is CASSEVRTSGEYRDF.